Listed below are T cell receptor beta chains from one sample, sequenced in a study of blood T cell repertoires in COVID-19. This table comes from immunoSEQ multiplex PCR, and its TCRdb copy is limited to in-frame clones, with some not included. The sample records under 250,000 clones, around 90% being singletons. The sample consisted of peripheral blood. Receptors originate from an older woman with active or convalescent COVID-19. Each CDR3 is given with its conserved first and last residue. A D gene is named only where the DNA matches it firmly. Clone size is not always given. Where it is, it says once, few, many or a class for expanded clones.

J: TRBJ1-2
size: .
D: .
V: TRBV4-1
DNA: TGCGCCAGCAGCCAAGAGGGCGGAGGGCGGGTGAGGGGCTACACCTTC
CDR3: CASSQEGGGRVRGYTF

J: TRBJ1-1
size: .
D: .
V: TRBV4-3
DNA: TGCGCCAGCAGCCATTCCCCTAGGGCTGCAGGGAAGACTGAAGCTTTCTTT
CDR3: CASSHSPRAAGKTEAFF

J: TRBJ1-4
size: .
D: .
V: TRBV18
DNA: TGTGCCAGCGCCTACAGGGATCAGGAAAAACTGTTTTTT
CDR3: CASAYRDQEKLFF

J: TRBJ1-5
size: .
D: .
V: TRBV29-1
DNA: TGCAGCGCCGGGGATATCAATCAGCCCCAGCATTTT
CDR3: CSAGDINQPQHF

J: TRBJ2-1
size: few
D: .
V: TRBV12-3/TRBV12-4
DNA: TGTGCCAGCAGTTTAAGGGGATCTGAGCAGTTCTTC
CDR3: CASSLRGSEQFF

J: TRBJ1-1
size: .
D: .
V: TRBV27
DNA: TGTGCCAGCAGCGGTAACAGGTTATTTACTGAAGCTTTCTTT
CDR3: CASSGNRLFTEAFF

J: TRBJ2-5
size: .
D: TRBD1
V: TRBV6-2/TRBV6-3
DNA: TGTGCCAGCAGTCCGCGGGACAGGGGGCCGAGGCGGGAGACCCAGTACTTC
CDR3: CASSPRDRGPRRETQYF

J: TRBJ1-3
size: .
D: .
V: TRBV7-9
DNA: TGTGCCAGCAGCATAGGTTCGGGGAACTCTGGAAACACCATATATTTT
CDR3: CASSIGSGNSGNTIYF

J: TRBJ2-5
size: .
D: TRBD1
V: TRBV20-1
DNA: TGCAGTGCTAGTCTCGACAGGGGGAAGACCCAGTACTTC
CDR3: CSASLDRGKTQYF

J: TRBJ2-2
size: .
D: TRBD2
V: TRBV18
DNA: TGTGCCAGCTCGCGGACTAGCGCGAACACCGGGGAGCTGTTTTTT
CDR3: CASSRTSANTGELFF

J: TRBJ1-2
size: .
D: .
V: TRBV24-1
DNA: TGTGCTACCAGTGACCGAGGGTCGTTGTATGGCTACACCTTC
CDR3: CATSDRGSLYGYTF

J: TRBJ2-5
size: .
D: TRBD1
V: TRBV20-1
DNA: TGCAGTGCTAGTTGGGGACAGACGATTTTAAAAGAGACCCAGTACTTC
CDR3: CSASWGQTILKETQYF

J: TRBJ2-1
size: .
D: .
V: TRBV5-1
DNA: TGCGCCAGCAGACGACAGGAGAGCTCCTACAATGAGCAGTTCTTC
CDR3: CASRRQESSYNEQFF

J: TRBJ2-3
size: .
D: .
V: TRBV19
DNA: TGTGCCAGTACAAATCTAGCAGGCACAGATACGCAGTATTTT
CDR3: CASTNLAGTDTQYF

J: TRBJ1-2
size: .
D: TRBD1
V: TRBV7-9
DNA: TGTGCCAGCAGCTTCAGGGACAGCGCGACCTTC
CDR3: CASSFRDSATF

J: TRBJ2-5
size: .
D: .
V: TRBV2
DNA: TGTGCCAGCCGGGACAACCAAGAGACCCAGTACTTC
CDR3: CASRDNQETQYF

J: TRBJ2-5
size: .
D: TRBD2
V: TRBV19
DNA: TGTGCCAGTAGCCCTTTGGGACTAGCGGGGGGAGAGACCCAGTACTTC
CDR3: CASSPLGLAGGETQYF

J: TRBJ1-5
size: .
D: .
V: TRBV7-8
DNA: TGTGCCAGCAGCTTAATGGGGGCCCATCAGCCCCAGCATTTT
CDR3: CASSLMGAHQPQHF

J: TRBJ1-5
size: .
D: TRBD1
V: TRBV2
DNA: TGTGCCAGCAGTGGAGACAGGGGGAGCCAGCCCCAGCATTTT
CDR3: CASSGDRGSQPQHF

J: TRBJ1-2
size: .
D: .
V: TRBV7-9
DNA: TGTGCCAGCACCTTAGGGCGCCGGGAAAATGGCTACACCTTC
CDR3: CASTLGRRENGYTF

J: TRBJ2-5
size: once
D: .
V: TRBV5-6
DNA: TGTGCCAGCAGCCACTACGGTTCGGAGACCCAGTACTTC
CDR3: CASSHYGSETQYF

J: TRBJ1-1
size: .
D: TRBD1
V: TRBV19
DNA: TGTGCCAGTAGTATCGGGACAGGGGACACTGAAGCTTTCTTT
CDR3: CASSIGTGDTEAFF

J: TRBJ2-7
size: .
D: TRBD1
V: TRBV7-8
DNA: TGTGCCAGCAGCCGAGGCGTGGGGACAGGGCTATACGAGCAGTACTTC
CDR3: CASSRGVGTGLYEQYF

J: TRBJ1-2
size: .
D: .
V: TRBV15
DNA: TGTGCCACCAGCAGAGAGTTGGGGAGTCGGTATGGCTACACCTTC
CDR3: CATSRELGSRYGYTF

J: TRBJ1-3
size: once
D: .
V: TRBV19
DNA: TGTGCCAGTCCCGACAGGCCTGGAAACACCATATATTTT
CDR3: CASPDRPGNTIYF

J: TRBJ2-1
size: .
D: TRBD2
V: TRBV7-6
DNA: TGTGCCAGCAGCACTAGCGGGGGATCTAACAATGAGCAGTTCTTC
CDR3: CASSTSGGSNNEQFF

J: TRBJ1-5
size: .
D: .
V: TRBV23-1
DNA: TGCGCCAGCAGTCTAGAGGCCGATACAAATCAGCCCCAGCATTTT
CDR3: CASSLEADTNQPQHF

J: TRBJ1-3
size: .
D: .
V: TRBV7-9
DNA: TGTGCCAGCAGCTCCCCCCGGGTCAGGGATCGCAACACCATATATTTT
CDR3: CASSSPRVRDRNTIYF

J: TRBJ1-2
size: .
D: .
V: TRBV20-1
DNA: TGCAGTGCTTCAGATGGCTACACCTTC
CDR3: CSASDGYTF

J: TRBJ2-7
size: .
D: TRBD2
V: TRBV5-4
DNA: TGTGCCAGCAGCTTGGGGGGAGGGAGGATCTACGAGCAGTACTTC
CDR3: CASSLGGGRIYEQYF

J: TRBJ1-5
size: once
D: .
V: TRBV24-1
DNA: TGTGCCACCAGTGATCGGATGACAGATAGCAATCAGCCCCAGCATTTT
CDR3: CATSDRMTDSNQPQHF

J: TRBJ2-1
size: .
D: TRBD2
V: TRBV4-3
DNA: TGCGCCAGCAGCCCCGGGACTAGCGGGGGAAATGAGCAGTTCTTC
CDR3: CASSPGTSGGNEQFF

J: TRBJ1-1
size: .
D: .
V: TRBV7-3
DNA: TGTGCCAGCAGCTTATCCCAGGCCCTCGACACTGAAGCTTTCTTT
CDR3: CASSLSQALDTEAFF

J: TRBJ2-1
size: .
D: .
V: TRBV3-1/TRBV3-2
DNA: TGTGCCAGCAGCCAAGAGGTAACACCCAGCTCCTACAATGAGCAGTTCTTC
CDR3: CASSQEVTPSSYNEQFF

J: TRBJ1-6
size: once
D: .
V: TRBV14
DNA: TGTGCCAGCAGCCCCTTAGCGCTGAGGGCCCTCCACTTT
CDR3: CASSPLALRALHF

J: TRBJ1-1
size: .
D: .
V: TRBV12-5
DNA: TGTGCTAGTGGTCGGCAAGGGGAGGACACTGAAGCTTTCTTT
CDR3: CASGRQGEDTEAFF

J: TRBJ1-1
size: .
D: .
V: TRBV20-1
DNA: TGCAGTGCTAGCGGAGGTACTGAAGCTTTCTTT
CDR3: CSASGGTEAFF

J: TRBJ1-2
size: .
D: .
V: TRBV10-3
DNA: TGTGCCATCAGTGTCCCCTCACAAATAAACTATGGCTACACCTTC
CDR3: CAISVPSQINYGYTF

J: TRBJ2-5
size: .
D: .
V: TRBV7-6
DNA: TGTGCCAGCAGCTTAGCGGGAGGGGGAGAGACCCAGTACTTC
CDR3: CASSLAGGGETQYF

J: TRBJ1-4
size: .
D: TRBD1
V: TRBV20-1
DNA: TGCAGTGCTAGTCAGGGGGCGGTCGTAGGTGAAAAACTGTTTTTT
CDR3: CSASQGAVVGEKLFF

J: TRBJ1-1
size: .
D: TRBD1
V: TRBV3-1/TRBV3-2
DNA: TGTGCCAGCAGCCTTCAAACAGGGGGGGCTTCGGGGAACACTGAAGCTTTCTTT
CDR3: CASSLQTGGASGNTEAFF

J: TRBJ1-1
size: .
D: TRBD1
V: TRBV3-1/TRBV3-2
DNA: TGTGCCAGCAGCCAAGCCGGACAGGTCTATCGTGGTGAAGCTTTCTTT
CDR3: CASSQAGQVYRGEAFF

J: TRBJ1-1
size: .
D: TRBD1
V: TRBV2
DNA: TGTGCCAGCAGTGTGACAGGGGGCTCGAACACTGAAGCTTTCTTT
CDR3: CASSVTGGSNTEAFF

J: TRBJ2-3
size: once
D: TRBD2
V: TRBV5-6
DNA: TGTGCCAGCAGCTTGCGGTGGGTAGCGGGGAGCGCAGATACGCAGTATTTT
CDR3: CASSLRWVAGSADTQYF

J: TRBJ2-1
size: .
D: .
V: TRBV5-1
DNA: TGCGCCAGCAGCGCTGGGGCCGAAACATACAATGAGCAGTTCTTC
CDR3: CASSAGAETYNEQFF

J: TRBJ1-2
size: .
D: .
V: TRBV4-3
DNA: TGCGCCAGCAGCCAAGATCCAAGAGCGGTTGGAGGCTACACCTTC
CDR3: CASSQDPRAVGGYTF

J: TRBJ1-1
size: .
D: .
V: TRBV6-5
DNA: TGTGCCAGCACTACACAGGCCTTGTTT
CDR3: CASTTQALF

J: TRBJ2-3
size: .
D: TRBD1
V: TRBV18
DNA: TGTGCCAGCTCGCAACAGGGGGCTGGCACAGATACGCAGTATTTT
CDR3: CASSQQGAGTDTQYF

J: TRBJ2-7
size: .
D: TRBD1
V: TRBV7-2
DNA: TGTGCCAGCAGCCCGAGGACAGGGACCTACGAGCAGTACTTC
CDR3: CASSPRTGTYEQYF

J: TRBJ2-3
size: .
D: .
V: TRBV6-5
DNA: TGTGCCAGCAGTTACTCAGGGGTTAGCACAGATACGCAGTATTTT
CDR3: CASSYSGVSTDTQYF

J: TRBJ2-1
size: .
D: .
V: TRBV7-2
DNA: TGTGCCAGCAGCCCAGCGAGGTCCTACAATGAGCAGTTCTTC
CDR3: CASSPARSYNEQFF

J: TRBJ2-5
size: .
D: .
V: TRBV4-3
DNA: TGCGCCAGCAGCCAAGAACGTCAGGTCCAAGAGACCCAGTACTTC
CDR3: CASSQERQVQETQYF

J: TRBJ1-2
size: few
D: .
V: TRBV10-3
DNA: TGTGCCATCAGTCAGGGAGGAGGCTACACCTTC
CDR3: CAISQGGGYTF